This TCR beta chain comes out of a study of T-cell reconstitution after alpha-beta-depleted transplantation in children. The length of the CDR3 is 14 residues. Trimming took off 2 bases at V and 5 bases at J, with 12 bases between the two ends. Germline CDR1 MDHEN, CDR2 SYDVKM. This clonotype was detected ten times or more. Its antigen is as yet unknown. This sample's TCRbeta library carried unique molecular identifier barcodes. TCRdb redid the calling of the PCR reads with MiXCR, one entry per CDR3 protein. The data hold around 250,000 distinct CDR3 sequences, with under 9.5% observed a single time. Study results and caveats: Reports say that about two months after transplant, the alpha-beta T cells came out of several hundred graft clones that had expanded. Surviving recipient T cells and thymic progenitors underlay high day-60 TCRbeta diversity in some patients. At the one-year point after transplant, T-cell counts and TCRbeta diversity were found to come mostly from T cells that had been newly produced.

Source: PBMCs, mostly from graft donor cells, taken 180 days after TCRalphabeta/CD19-depleted stem cell transplant. This chain links TRBV28 with TRBJ2-5; TRBD1 or TRBD2 may be the D gene (5 bases each). The clonotype comes from a male patient younger than 18 who had a stem cell transplant for acute lymphoblastic leukemia, so the T cells may come from the graft donor. The CDR3 coding sequence is TGTGCCAGCAGTTTACTAGCTTGGGGGGAGACCCAGTACTTC. It is translated as CASSLLAWGETQYF.